Below, 29 T cell receptor beta chains from the same sample are listed, as sequenced in a study of blood T cell repertoires in COVID-19. Only in-frame clones appear in the TCRdb table, and some are missing; sequencing was by immunoSEQ multiplex PCR. The sample carries approximately 100,000 clones, approximately 87% recorded once. Specimen: peripheral blood. All receptors derive from a woman aged 45-65 years with acute or convalescent COVID-19.

The V and J genes are TRBV27 and TRBJ2-3; perhaps TRBD2 as D (5 bases). V was shortened by 5 bases and J by 5 bases, with 20 bases between the two germline ends. Germline V gene lookup returns CDR1 MNHEY and CDR2 SMNVEV (reference sequence). The CDR3 totals 16 residues. The CDR3 reads CASSPRTSSSIDTQYF. The CDR3 region has the DNA TGTGCCAGCAGTCCGAGGACTTCCTCCTCAATAGATACGCAGTATTTT.

This clone is a singleton in its sample. The rearrangement links TRBV2 to TRBJ2-2; 7 nucleotides line up with TRBD1. J lost 0 bases, V lost 6 bases, and 4 bases had no gene match. In germline, CDR1 is SNHLY, CDR2 FYNNEI. The CDR3 is made up of 15 amino acids. The CDR3 DNA follows: TGTGCCAGCAGGGTCGGGACAGCGAACACCGGGGAGCTGTTTTTT. It encodes CASRVGTANTGELFF.

The rearrangement joins TRBV11-1 to TRBJ2-1, with TRBD1 identical over 10 bases. Trimming removed 1 base from V and 7 bases from J; junction bases left unmatched: 7. CDR1 SGHAT and CDR2 FQDESV come from the germline V gene (reference sequence). The CDR3 is 16 amino acids. The DNA for the CDR3 is TGTGCCAGCAGCTTAGACCCCGACAGGGGGCTGAATGAGCAGTTCTTC. Translated: CASSLDPDRGLNEQFF.

The CDR3 coding sequence is TGTGCCAGCAGCGTGACCTCTGCCCGGGGGGCAGGAAACACCATATATTTT. This encodes CASSVTSARGAGNTIYF. The chain employs TRBV9 and TRBJ1-3; TRBD1 might be the D (6 bases). V lost 2 bases, J lost 4 bases, and 19 bases lay in between. In germline, CDR1 is SGDLS, CDR2 YYNGEE. The CDR3 is made up of 17 amino acids.

The chain recombines TRBV7-2 with TRBJ2-7; a possible D gene is TRBD2 (7 bases). Germline values: CDR1 SGHTA, CDR2 FQGNSA. Trimming cost V 0 bases and J 2 bases, with 14 bases left between them. The CDR3 runs to 16 residues. The chain's CDR3 is CASSLAEGGGTYEQYF. The CDR3 DNA reads TGTGCCAGCAGCTTAGCGGAGGGAGGGGGGACCTACGAGCAGTACTTC.

This clone was picked up a small number of times. The gene calls are TRBV5-1 and TRBJ2-5; no firm D call. This CDR3 is 13 amino acids long. Germline values: CDR1 SGHRS, CDR2 YFSETQ. The V end was cut by 2 bases, the J end by 4 bases, with 9 bases between. The CDR3 DNA sequence: TGCGCCAGCAGCTTACCACCGAGAGAGACCCAGTACTTC. This translates into CASSLPPRETQYF.

This chain links TRBV5-1 with TRBJ1-5; TRBD1 might be the D (6 bases). The germline V gene encodes CDR1 SGHRS and CDR2 YFSETQ. V lost 0 bases and J lost 3, with 10 bases in between. CDR3 length equals 15 residues. DNA of the CDR3: TGCGCCAGCAGCTTGGGAGGACAGTTCAATCAGCCCCAGCATTTT. It specifies CASSLGGQFNQPQHF.

CDR3 amino acids: CASSVRPGGDGKLFF. The CDR3 nucleotides are TGTGCCAGCAGCGTAAGGCCAGGGGGCGACGGGAAACTGTTTTTT. This chain connects TRBV9 to TRBJ1-4; 8 bases are a match to TRBD1. V gave up 1 base and J gave up 11 bases; unmatched junction bases: 10. This CDR3 region has 15 residues. Germline CDR1 SGDLS, CDR2 YYNGEE.

The rearrangement uses TRBV7-9 and TRBJ2-3; 11 bases line up with TRBD2. Germline V gives CDR1 SEHNR, CDR2 FQNEAQ (reference sequence). CDR3 length: 16 amino acids. With 5 bases clipped from V and 3 bases from J, the junction kept 7 bases outside the gene matches. This CDR3 is CASSLPTSGTTDTQYF. The CDR3 nucleotides read TGTGCCAGCAGCCTACCGACTAGCGGGACAACAGATACGCAGTATTTT. The full variable domain, completed using reference TRBV7-9 and TRBJ2-3, is DTGVSQNPRHKITKRGQNVTFRCDPISEHNRLYWYRQTLGQGPEFLTYFQNEAQLEKSRLLSDRFSAERPKGSFSTLEIQRTEQGDSAMYLCASSLPTSGTTDTQYFGPGTRLTVL.

The chain has TRBV15 and TRBJ1-2; D perhaps matches TRBD1 (6 bases). The V end lost 0 bases, the J end lost 4 bases, and 6 bases lay between the germline ends. This CDR3 comprises 13 residues. Germline CDR1 reads LNHNV; CDR2 reads YYDKDF (reference sequence). The CDR3 nucleotides are TGTGCCACCAGCAGAGAGGGGGCCTATGGCTACACCTTC. It yields the protein CATSREGAYGYTF.

This chain links TRBV5-1 with TRBJ1-1; TRBD1 aligns across 7 bases. Germline V lookup: CDR1 SGHRS, CDR2 YFSETQ. V trimming: 4 bases; J trimming: 5 bases; junction bases outside the gene matches: 8. The CDR3 is 14 amino acids. CDR3 sequence: CASSTRQGGTEAFF. The CDR3 DNA sequence: TGCGCCAGCAGCACGAGACAGGGTGGGACTGAAGCTTTCTTT.

J is TRBJ2-3 and V is TRBV7-6, with D uncertain. Per the germline V gene, CDR1 is SGHVS and CDR2 is FNYEAQ. The CDR3 extends over 13 amino acids. Trimming cost V 5 bases and J 3 bases, with 9 bases left between them. The chain's CDR3 is CASSADPTDTQYF. CDR3 in DNA: TGTGCCAGCAGCGCGGATCCTACAGATACGCAGTATTTT.

This clone occurred once. The chain joins TRBV18 to TRBJ2-1; the D gene is possibly TRBD1 (5 bases). Germline V gene lookup returns CDR1 KGHSH and CDR2 LQKENI. V was pared by 2 bases and J by 5 bases, with 7 bases between. The CDR3 contains 13 residues. CDR3 in DNA: TGTGCCAGCTCACCAGCCAGGGACAATGAGCAGTTCTTC. Translated: CASSPARDNEQFF.

V and J are TRBV7-6 and TRBJ1-1; no reliable D call. With 6 bases removed from V and 0 bases from J, the gap between germline ends came to 5 bases. This CDR3 spans 12 amino acids. Germline V gene lookup returns CDR1 SGHVS and CDR2 FNYEAQ. CDR3 sequence (DNA): TGTGCCAGCAGGAGTATGAACACTGAAGCTTTCTTT. Translated: CASRSMNTEAFF.

The gene calls are TRBV19 and TRBJ1-1, with unresolved D. This CDR3 spans 14 amino acids. Per germline, CDR1 LNHDA and CDR2 SQIVND (reference sequence). Trimming took off 4 bases at V and 3 bases at J, with 12 bases between the two ends. Here the CDR3 reads CASSTSRADTEAFF. CDR3 DNA: TGTGCCAGTAGTACGTCCCGAGCGGACACTGAAGCTTTCTTT. The variable domain in full, completed from reference TRBV19 and TRBJ1-1, reads DGGITQSPKYLFRKEGQNVTLSCEQNLNHDAMYWYRQDPGQGLRLIYYSQIVNDFQKGDIAEGYSVSREKKESFPLTVTSAQKNPTAFYLCASSTSRADTEAFFGQGTRLTVV.

J is TRBJ1-1 and V is TRBV6-1, with D possibly TRBD1 on 5 matching bases. CDR1 MNHNS and CDR2 SASEGT come from the germline V gene. The CDR3 is 13 amino acids. Trimming stripped 2 bases from V and 2 bases from J, with 6 bases between. The CDR3 DNA follows: TGTGCCAGCAGTGAACAGGGTAACACTGAAGCTTTCTTT. As protein: CASSEQGNTEAFF.

V is TRBV12-3 or TRBV12-4 and J is TRBJ1-1; 8 bases agree with TRBD1. This CDR3 spans 13 amino acids. The V and J ends lost 7 bases and 4 bases, in that order; junction bases with no gene match: 5. The CDR3 DNA follows: TGTGCCAGCACCAGACAGGGGAGCACTGAAGCTTTCTTT. This codes for CASTRQGSTEAFF.

The chain combines TRBV27 with TRBJ1-2; possibly TRBD1 for D (6 bases). This CDR3 contains 13 residues. Trimming took 5 bases from V and 5 from J, leaving 12 bases between them. Looked up from germline, CDR1 is MNHEY and CDR2 is SMNVEV (reference sequence). For the CDR3, the DNA is TGTGCCAGCAGTCTCGGACAGAATTATGGCTACACCTTC. It translates to CASSLGQNYGYTF.

Here the CDR3 DNA reads TGTGCCAGCAGTGGGCCGGGGGGGGCGAACACTGAAGCTTTCTTT. Protein product: CASSGPGGANTEAFF. The chain links TRBV2 to TRBJ1-1; TRBD1 is a possible D gene (6 bases). The CDR3 runs to 15 residues. Trimming removed 4 bases from V and 1 base from J, with 13 bases in between. Germline V gene data show CDR1 as SNHLY and CDR2 as FYNNEI.

The gene calls are TRBV18 and TRBJ2-7; D is perhaps TRBD1 (6 bases). CDR1 is KGHSH, CDR2 LQKENI, per germline. V lost 6 bases and J 0 bases, leaving 15 bases between the germline ends. This CDR3 comprises 15 residues. The CDR3 loop is CASSRTGINSYEQYF. Here the CDR3 DNA reads TGTGCCAGCTCTCGTACAGGGATAAACTCCTACGAGCAGTACTTC.

The chain uses TRBV5-5 and TRBJ1-2; TRBD1 matches at 8 bases. Trimming at V came to 0 bases and at J to 7 bases, leaving 8 bases not matched to a gene. Germline values: CDR1 SGHKS, CDR2 YYEKEE (reference sequence). This CDR3 spans 15 amino acids. DNA of the CDR3: TGTGCCAGCAGCTTGGACGGGACAGGCATGGGTGGCTACACCTTC. Encoded protein: CASSLDGTGMGGYTF.

The chain carries TRBV28 and TRBJ1-5; no clear D. The V gene's germline CDR1 is MDHEN and CDR2 SYDVKM. V was trimmed by 2 bases and J by 5 bases, leaving 4 bases between them. This CDR3 comprises 12 residues. The CDR3 bases are TGTGCCAGCAGTTTAAAGCATCAGCCCCAGCATTTT. Translated, it gives CASSLKHQPQHF.

V gene TRBV11-2 combines with J gene TRBJ2-7, with D perhaps matching TRBD1 (5 bases). Per germline, CDR1 SGHAT and CDR2 FQNNGV. CDR3 length: 18 residues. With 1 base removed from V and 0 bases from J, the gap between germline ends came to 19 bases. CDR3 sequence reads: CASSLGRVFSPISYEQYF. CDR3 coding DNA: TGTGCCAGCAGCTTAGGCAGGGTTTTTTCCCCGATCTCCTACGAGCAGTACTTC.

The chain joins TRBV24-1 to TRBJ2-2; 7 bases line up with TRBD2. The germline gives CDR1 KGHDR, CDR2 SFDVKD. CDR3 length equals 18 residues. Germline trimming cut 0 bases from V and 4 bases from J; bases unmatched to any gene: 10. CDR3 sequence reads: CATSDLQLVGRGTGELFF. The CDR3, as DNA: TGTGCCACCAGTGATTTGCAATTGGTTGGGAGGGGCACCGGGGAGCTGTTTTTT.

This clone was seen only once. The chain is built from TRBV29-1 and TRBJ1-2; TRBD1 matches 8 bases. The V gene's germline CDR1 is SQVTM and CDR2 ANQGSEA. The CDR3 extends over 13 amino acids. V shed 6 bases and J 4 bases; nucleotides not matched to a gene: 7. The CDR3 reads CSVSDRASYGYTF. CDR3 coding DNA: TGCAGCGTCTCGGACAGGGCAAGCTATGGCTACACCTTC.

This sequence joins TRBV5-1 and TRBJ2-7; 8 nucleotides match TRBD2. J was trimmed by 5 bases and V by 0 bases; bases with no gene match: 7. There are 15 residues in the CDR3. Germline V gene data show CDR1 as SGHRS and CDR2 as YFSETQ. The CDR3 loop reads CASSLASGGPHEQYF. CDR3 in DNA: TGCGCCAGCAGCTTGGCGTCGGGGGGGCCCCACGAGCAGTACTTC.

DNA of the CDR3: TGTGCCAGCACCCCCCTGACAGATACGCAGTATTTT. Protein sequence: CASTPLTDTQYF. The V gene is TRBV6-5, the J gene TRBJ2-3; D unclear. CDR3 size: 12 residues. V lost 7 bases and J 3 bases, leaving 8 bases between the germline ends. Germline-derived CDR1 and CDR2 are MNHEY and SVGAGI.

In its sample, this clone was seen once. V is TRBV7-8 and J is TRBJ2-7; a possible D gene is TRBD1 (6 bases). Germline values: CDR1 SGHVS, CDR2 FQNEAQ. V was pared by 4 bases and J by 9 bases, with 19 bases between. The CDR3 runs to 14 residues. The CDR3 bases are TGTGCCAGCAGCTCCCGGACAGCCCTAGGCGGGCAGTACTTC. It encodes CASSSRTALGGQYF.

This chain joins TRBV19 and TRBJ1-5; D remains unclear. This CDR3 has 15 amino acids. CDR1 is LNHDA and CDR2 is SQIVND in the germline V gene (reference sequence). V was shortened by 6 bases and J by 0 bases, with 12 bases between the two germline ends. The DNA for the CDR3 is TGTGCCAGTAGCCCAGGACTGTATAGCAATCAGCCCCAGCATTTT. It encodes CASSPGLYSNQPQHF.